This TCR beta chain was sequenced during a study of control samples from healthy donors and cancer patients. Per the germline V gene, CDR1 is MNHEY and CDR2 is SVGAGI. The CDR3 has 16 amino acids. V lost 0 bases to trimming and J lost 4 bases, with 16 bases between them. The protocol was immunoSEQ multiplex PCR, while the TCRdb copy is restricted to in-frame clones and leaves out a portion. The sample yields roughly 200,000 clones, over 80% seen once. Sequenced input: blood. The clonotype comes from a man aged 25 to 40 in good health. The chain recombines TRBV6-5 with TRBJ2-7; tentative D call: TRBD2 (6 bases). CDR3: CASSYSSQGGGYEQYF. CDR3 coding DNA: TGTGCCAGCAGTTACTCGTCTCAGGGTGGGGGGTACGAGCAGTACTTC.